This TCR beta chain derives from a study of early T cells in non-severe SARS-CoV-2 infection. There are a few counts of this clonotype. Antigen specificity is unknown. Study-wide results and caveats: There was a bias toward anti-spike CD8 responses in VDJdb matching, which missed private and CD4 specificities.

Germline V lookup: CDR1 MNHEY, CDR2 SMNVEV (reference sequence). The trim removed 4 bases at V and 3 bases at J, leaving 4 bases unmatched. The CDR3 contains 15 residues. Unique molecular identifier tags were affixed to discrete cDNA molecules. TCRdb re-called the 5' RACE reads through MiXCR, storing one row per CDR3 protein. The sample yields roughly 30,000 distinct CDR3 sequences, roughly 5.7% seen once. Sequencing input: whole blood. The genes are TRBV27 and TRBJ2-7, with 12 bases lining up with TRBD2. The clonotype originates from an adult who was a healthcare worker with PCR-confirmed SARS-CoV-2 infection or an uninfected control (not recorded which). CDR3 sequence reads: CASSYMGLAGYEQYF. The CDR3 region has the DNA TGTGCCAGCAGTTACATGGGACTAGCGGGCTACGAGCAGTACTTC.